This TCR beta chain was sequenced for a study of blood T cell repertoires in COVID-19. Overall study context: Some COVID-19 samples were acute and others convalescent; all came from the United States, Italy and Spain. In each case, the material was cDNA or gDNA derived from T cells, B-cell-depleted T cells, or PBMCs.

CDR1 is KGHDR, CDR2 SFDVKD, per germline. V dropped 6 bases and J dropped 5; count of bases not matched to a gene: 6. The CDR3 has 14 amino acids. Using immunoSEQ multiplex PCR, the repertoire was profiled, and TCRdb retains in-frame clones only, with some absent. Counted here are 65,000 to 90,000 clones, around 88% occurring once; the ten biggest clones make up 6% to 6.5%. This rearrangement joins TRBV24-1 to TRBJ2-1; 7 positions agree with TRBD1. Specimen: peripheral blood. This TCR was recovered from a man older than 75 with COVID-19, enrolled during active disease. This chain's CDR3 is CATSQGQGDNEQFF. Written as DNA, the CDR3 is TGTGCCACCAGTCAGGGCCAGGGGGACAATGAGCAGTTCTTC.